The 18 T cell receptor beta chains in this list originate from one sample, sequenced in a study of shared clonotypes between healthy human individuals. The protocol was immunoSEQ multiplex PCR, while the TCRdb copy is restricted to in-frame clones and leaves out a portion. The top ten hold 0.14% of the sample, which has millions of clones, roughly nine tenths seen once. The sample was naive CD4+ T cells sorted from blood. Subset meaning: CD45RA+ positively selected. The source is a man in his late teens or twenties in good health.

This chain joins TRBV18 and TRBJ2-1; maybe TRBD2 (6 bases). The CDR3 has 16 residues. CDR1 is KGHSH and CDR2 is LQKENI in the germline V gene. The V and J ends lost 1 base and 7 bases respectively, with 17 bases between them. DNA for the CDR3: TGTGCCAGCTCACCACTTACTAGCTCCGGAGGGAATGAGCAGTTCTTC. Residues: CASSPLTSSGGNEQFF.

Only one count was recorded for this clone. The CDR3 DNA sequence: TGTGCCAGCAGCTTAGGTACTCCAGCGGGCACAGATACGCAGTATTTT. Protein: CASSLGTPAGTDTQYF. V is TRBV7-9 and J is TRBJ2-3, with a possible D match to TRBD2 (5 bases). V lost 1 base and J lost 1, with 12 bases in between. This CDR3 contains 16 residues. CDR1 SEHNR and CDR2 FQNEAQ come from the germline V gene (reference sequence).

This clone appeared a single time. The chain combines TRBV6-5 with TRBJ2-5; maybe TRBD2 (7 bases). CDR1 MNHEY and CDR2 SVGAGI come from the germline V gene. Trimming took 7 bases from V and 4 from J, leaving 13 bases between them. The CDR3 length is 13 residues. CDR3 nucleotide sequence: TGTGCCAGCACCAAAAGGGGGGGAGAGACCCAGTACTTC. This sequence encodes CASTKRGGETQYF.

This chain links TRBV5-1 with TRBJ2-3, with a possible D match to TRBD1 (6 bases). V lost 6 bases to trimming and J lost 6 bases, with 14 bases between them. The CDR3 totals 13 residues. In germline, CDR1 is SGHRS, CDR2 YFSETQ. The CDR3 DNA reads TGCGCCAGCACCGGGACATCGAGGGATACGCAGTATTTT. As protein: CASTGTSRDTQYF.

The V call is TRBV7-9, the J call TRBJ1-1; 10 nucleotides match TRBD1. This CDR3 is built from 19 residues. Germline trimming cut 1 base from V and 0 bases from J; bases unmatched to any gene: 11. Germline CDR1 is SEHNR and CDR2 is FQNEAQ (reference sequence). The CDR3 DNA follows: TGTGCCAGCAGCTTAGACGAGACAGGGGGCTCCTACATGAACACTGAAGCTTTCTTT. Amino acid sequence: CASSLDETGGSYMNTEAFF.

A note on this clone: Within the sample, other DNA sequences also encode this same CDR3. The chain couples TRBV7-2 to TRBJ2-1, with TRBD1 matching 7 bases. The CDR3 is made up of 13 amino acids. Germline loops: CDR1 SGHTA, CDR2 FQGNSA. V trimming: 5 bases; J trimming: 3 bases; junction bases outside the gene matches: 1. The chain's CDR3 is CASSRDSYNEQFF. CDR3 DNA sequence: TGTGCCAGCAGCCGGGACAGCTACAATGAGCAGTTCTTC.

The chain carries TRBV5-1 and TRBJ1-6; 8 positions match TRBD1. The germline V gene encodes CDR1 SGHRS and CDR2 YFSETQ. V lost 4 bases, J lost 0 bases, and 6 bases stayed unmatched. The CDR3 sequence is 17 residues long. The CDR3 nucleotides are TGCGCCAGCAGCGCGGGACAGGTTAGCTCCTATAATTCACCCCTCCACTTT. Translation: CASSAGQVSSYNSPLHF.

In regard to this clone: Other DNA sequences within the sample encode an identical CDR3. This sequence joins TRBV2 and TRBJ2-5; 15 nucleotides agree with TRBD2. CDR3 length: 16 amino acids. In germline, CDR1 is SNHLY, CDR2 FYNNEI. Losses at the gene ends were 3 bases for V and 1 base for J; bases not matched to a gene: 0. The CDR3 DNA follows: TGTGCCAGCAGTGAGGGACTAGCGGGGGGCCAAGAGACCCAGTACTTC. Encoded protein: CASSEGLAGGQETQYF. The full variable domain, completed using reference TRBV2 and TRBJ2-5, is EPEVTQTPSHQVTQMGQEVILRCVPISNHLYFYWYRQILGQKVEFLVSFYNNEISEKSEIFDDQFSVERPDGSNFTLKIRSTKLEDSAMYFCASSEGLAGGQETQYFGPGTRLLVL.

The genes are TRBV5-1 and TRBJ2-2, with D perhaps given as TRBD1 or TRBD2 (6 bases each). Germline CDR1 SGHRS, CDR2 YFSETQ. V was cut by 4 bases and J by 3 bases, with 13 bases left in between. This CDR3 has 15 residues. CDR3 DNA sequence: TGCGCCAGCAGCAAGGGGGGCGGAGACACCGGGGAGCTGTTTTTT. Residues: CASSKGGGDTGELFF.

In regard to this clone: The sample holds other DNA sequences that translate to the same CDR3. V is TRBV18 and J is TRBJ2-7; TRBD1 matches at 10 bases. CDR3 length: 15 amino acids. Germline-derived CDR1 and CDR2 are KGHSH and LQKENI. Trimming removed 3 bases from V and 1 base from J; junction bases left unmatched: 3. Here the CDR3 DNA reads TGTGCCAGCTCACCCTCGGGACAGGGGTCCTACGAGCAGTACTTC. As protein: CASSPSGQGSYEQYF.

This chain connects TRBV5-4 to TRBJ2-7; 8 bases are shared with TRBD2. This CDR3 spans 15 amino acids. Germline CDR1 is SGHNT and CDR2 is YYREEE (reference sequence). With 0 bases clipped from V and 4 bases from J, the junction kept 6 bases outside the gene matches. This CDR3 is CASSLAGTRSYEQYF. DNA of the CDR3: TGTGCCAGCAGCTTGGCCGGGACTAGGTCTTACGAGCAGTACTTC.

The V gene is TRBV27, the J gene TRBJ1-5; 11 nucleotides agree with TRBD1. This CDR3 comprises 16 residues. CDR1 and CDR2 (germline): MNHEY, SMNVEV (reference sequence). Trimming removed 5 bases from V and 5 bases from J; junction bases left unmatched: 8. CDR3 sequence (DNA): TGTGCCAGCAGTCGGGGGACAGGGGGACGGGATCAGCCCCAGCATTTT. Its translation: CASSRGTGGRDQPQHF.

CDR3 nucleotide sequence: TGCGCCAGCAGCCATGGACCTATACAGGGGGGCTACGAGCAGTACTTC. Encoded protein: CASSHGPIQGGYEQYF. The chain is built from TRBV4-1 and TRBJ2-7; 8 nucleotides match TRBD1. V lost 3 bases and J lost 3; bases outside the gene matches: 10. This CDR3 contains 16 residues. CDR1 and CDR2 from the germline V gene are MGHRA and YSYEKL.

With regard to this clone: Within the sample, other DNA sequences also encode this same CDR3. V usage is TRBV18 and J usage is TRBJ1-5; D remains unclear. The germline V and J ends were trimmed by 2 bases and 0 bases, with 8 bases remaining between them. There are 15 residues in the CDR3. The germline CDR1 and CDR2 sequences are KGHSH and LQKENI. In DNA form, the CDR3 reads TGTGCCAGCTCACCAGACGGGAATAGCAATCAGCCCCAGCATTTT. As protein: CASSPDGNSNQPQHF. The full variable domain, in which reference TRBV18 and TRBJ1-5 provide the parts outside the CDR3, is NAGVMQNPRHLVRRRGQEARLRCSPMKGHSHVYWYRQLPEEGLKFMVYLQKENIIDESGMPKERFSAEFPKEGPSILRIQQVVRGDSAAYFCASSPDGNSNQPQHFGDGTRLSIL.

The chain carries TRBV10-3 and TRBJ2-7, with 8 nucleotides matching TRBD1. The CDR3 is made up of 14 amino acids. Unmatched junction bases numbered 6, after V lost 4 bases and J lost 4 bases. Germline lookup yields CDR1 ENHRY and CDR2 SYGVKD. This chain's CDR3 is CAISAGTGLYEQYF. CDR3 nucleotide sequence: TGTGCCATCAGTGCCGGGACAGGATTATACGAGCAGTACTTC.

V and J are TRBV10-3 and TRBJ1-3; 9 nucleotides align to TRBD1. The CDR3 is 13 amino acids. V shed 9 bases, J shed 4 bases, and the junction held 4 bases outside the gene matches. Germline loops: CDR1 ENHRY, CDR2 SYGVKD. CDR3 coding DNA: TGTGCCATGCAGGGACAGGGAGGAAACACCATATATTTT. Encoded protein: CAMQGQGGNTIYF.

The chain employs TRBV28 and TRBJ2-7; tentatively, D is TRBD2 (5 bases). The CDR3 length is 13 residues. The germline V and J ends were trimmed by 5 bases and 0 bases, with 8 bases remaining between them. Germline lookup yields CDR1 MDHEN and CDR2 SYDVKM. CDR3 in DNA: TGTGCCAGCAGTCATGGGAGCTCCTACGAGCAGTACTTC. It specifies CASSHGSSYEQYF.

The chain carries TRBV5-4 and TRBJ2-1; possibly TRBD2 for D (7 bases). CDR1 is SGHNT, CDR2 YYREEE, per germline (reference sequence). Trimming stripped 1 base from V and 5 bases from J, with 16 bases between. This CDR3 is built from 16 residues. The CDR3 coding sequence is TGTGCCAGCAGCTTGTGGTTGGGGGGGCAAAACAATGAGCAGTTCTTC. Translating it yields CASSLWLGGQNNEQFF.